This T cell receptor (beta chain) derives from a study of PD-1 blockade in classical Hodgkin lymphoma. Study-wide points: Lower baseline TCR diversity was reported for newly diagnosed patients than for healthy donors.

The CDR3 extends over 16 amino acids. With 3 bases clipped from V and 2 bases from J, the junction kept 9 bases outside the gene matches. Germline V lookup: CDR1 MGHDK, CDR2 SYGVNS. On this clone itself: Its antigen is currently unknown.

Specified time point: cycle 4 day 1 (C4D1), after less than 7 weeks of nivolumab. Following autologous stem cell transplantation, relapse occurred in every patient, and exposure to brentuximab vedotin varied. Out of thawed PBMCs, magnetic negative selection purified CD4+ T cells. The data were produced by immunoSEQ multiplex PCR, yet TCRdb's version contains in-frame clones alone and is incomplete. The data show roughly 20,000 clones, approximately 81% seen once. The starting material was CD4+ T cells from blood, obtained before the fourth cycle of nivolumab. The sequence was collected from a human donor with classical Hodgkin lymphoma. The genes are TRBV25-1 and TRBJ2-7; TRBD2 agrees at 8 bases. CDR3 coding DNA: TGTGCCAGCAGTGATTCGGGGGGGAGGGGACCCTACGAGCAGTACTTC. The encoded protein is CASSDSGGRGPYEQYF.